The clone carrying this TCR beta chain was recorded a few times. Its specificity is not known. MiXCR, applied by TCRdb to the reads, yields one record per CDR3 protein. This sample carries roughly 630,000 distinct CDR3 sequences, roughly 24% of them seen once, and the ten largest clones take 8%. The record originates from a study of T cell repertoires in cytomegalovirus infection. Study as a whole: Signatures in public TCR beta sequences pointed to both CMV infection and matching HLA type.

Whole-study results and caveats: Dominating the ex vivo response were HLA-C-restricted CMV-specific TCR beta clonotypes. Summed frequency of public TCR beta families distinguished CMV carriers with the relevant HLA.

V gave up 0 bases and J gave up 9 bases; unmatched junction bases: 17. The CDR3 contains 18 residues. CDR1 is SGHDN, CDR2 FVKESK, per germline. The source is a human donor in good health (CMV status not recorded). Some clones in this sample may be carry-over from other donors' samples. This chain links TRBV14 with TRBJ2-1, with TRBD2 matching over 7 bases. The specimen was CD8+ T cells from PBMCs. The CDR3 DNA reads as TGTGCCAGCAGCCAAGATCTTTCGGAGCGGGACTACCTTTTTGAGCAGTTCTTC. Its protein product is CASSQDLSERDYLFEQFF.